The rows below give T cell receptor beta chains drawn from one sample of a study of blood T cell repertoires in COVID-19. Profiling relied on immunoSEQ multiplex PCR, and the TCRdb table lists in-frame clones only, not all of them. The data show more than 85,000 clones, over 70% seen once. Sample: peripheral blood. The receptors were sampled from a woman aged 45-65 years with acute or convalescent COVID-19. Both conserved end residues are part of each CDR3. The order of the fields is D gene, J gene, clone size, CDR3 length, V gene, CDR3 protein, CDR3 DNA. D genes are given only for firm matches. Expanded clones get a size class; other rows say once, few or many, or leave the size out.

.	TRBJ1-3	.	15	TRBV2	CASRPQTFSGNTIYF	TGTGCCAGCAGGCCTCAGACTTTTTCTGGAAACACCATATATTTT
.	TRBJ1-1	.	15	TRBV11-2	CASSLGRQRNTEAFF	TGTGCCAGCAGCTTAGGAAGACAGAGGAACACTGAAGCTTTCTTT
TRBD1	TRBJ2-1	.	14	TRBV11-1	CASSFTGGSGEQFF	TGTGCCAGCAGCTTTACAGGGGGCTCAGGGGAGCAGTTCTTC
TRBD1	TRBJ1-3	.	16	TRBV7-6	CASRQRQGGSGNTIYF	TGTGCCAGCAGACAGCGACAGGGAGGATCTGGAAACACCATATATTTT
.	TRBJ1-1	.	15	TRBV5-1	CASSALGGGNTEAFF	TGCGCCAGCAGTGCTTTGGGGGGAGGCAACACTGAAGCTTTCTTT
.	TRBJ2-6	.	17	TRBV18	CASSPSGRISGANVLTF	TGTGCCAGCTCACCCTCGGGAAGGATCTCTGGGGCCAACGTCCTGACTTTC
TRBD2	TRBJ2-1	.	14	TRBV27	CASSSLAGYNEQFF	TGTGCCAGCAGTTCTTTAGCGGGCTACAATGAGCAGTTCTTC
TRBD2	TRBJ2-1	.	17	TRBV7-3	CASSSPGGAGGFDEQFF	TGTGCCAGCAGCTCTCCAGGGGGAGCGGGGGGTTTTGATGAGCAGTTCTTC
TRBD1	TRBJ2-1	.	15	TRBV25-1	CASSEPGGNYNEQFF	TGTGCCAGCAGTGAGCCAGGGGGCAACTACAATGAGCAGTTCTTC
TRBD1	TRBJ1-2	few	14	TRBV27	CASSSFLGGSGYTF	TGTGCCAGCAGTTCTTTTCTAGGGGGCAGTGGCTACACCTTC
TRBD1	TRBJ1-1	.	20	TRBV5-4	CASSLGGQGAPKRGDTEAFF	TGTGCCAGCAGCTTAGGCGGACAGGGGGCACCTAAACGCGGGGACACCGAAGCTTTCTTT